A single sample is the source of the 3 T cell receptor beta chains below, sequenced in a study of T cells in Graves' hyperthyroidism and ophthalmopathy. Amplification of TCR beta CDR3 regions used RNA as the template. The primer set for the first-round RT-PCR of the TCR CDR3 was HTBI. TCRdb fed the multiplex PCR reads into MiXCR, producing one record per CDR3 protein. The data show hundreds of thousands of distinct CDR3 sequences, around 39% seen once. The sequencing input was blood. The origin of the receptors is a man aged 18 to 30 with Graves' hyperthyroidism.

This rearrangement joins TRBV29-1 to TRBJ1-1; D is perhaps TRBD1 (5 bases). The germline V gene has CDR1 SQVTM and CDR2 ANQGSEA. The CDR3 contains 11 residues. V shed 6 bases and J shed 4 bases, with 9 bases lying between them. CDR3 nucleotide sequence: TGCAGCGTCCTGGGGGTCACTGAAGCTTTCTTT. Protein product: CSVLGVTEAFF.

V and J are TRBV2 and TRBJ2-7, with 7 bases aligning to TRBD1. Germline V gene lookup returns CDR1 SNHLY and CDR2 FYNNEI. The CDR3 contains 14 residues. V gave up 7 bases and J gave up 2 bases; unmatched junction bases: 8. For the CDR3, the DNA is TGTGCCAGCAACAAAGGGGGCAGGGCCTACGAGCAGTACTTC. Protein: CASNKGGRAYEQYF.

The J gene is TRBJ2-2, the V gene TRBV12-3 or TRBV12-4, with no clear D. V was clipped by 3 bases and J by 4 bases, with 9 bases between them. This CDR3 spans 14 amino acids. The chain's CDR3 is CASSFSASTGELFF. As DNA, the CDR3 is TGTGCCAGCAGTTTCTCAGCGAGCACCGGGGAGCTGTTTTTT.